The rows below give T cell receptor beta chains drawn from one sample of a study of vaccination and CD4 T cells after COVID-19. These receptors lack a known antigen. TCRdb reprocessed the PCR reads via MiXCR and lists one record per CDR3 protein. The table has 6,100 or so distinct CDR3 sequences, around 50% seen once. Sequencing was done on a sample of CD4+ T cells from blood, cultured in vitro. These receptors came from a human donor in good health. CDR3s include the opening cysteine and the closing phenylalanine or tryptophan. The D gene is left open where the match is weak. Where a row states a size, it is once, few, many or the class of an expanded clone; other rows omit it.

v_gene: TRBV6-2/TRBV6-3; j_gene: TRBJ2-1; abundance: NA; d_gene: NA; CDR3aa: CASTNWDGDNEQFF; CDR3nt: TGTGCCAGCACCAACTGGGACGGCGACAATGAGCAGTTCTTC
v_gene: TRBV12-3/TRBV12-4; j_gene: TRBJ2-1; abundance: NA; d_gene: NA; CDR3aa: CASRRDSSYNEQFF; CDR3nt: TGTGCCAGCCGGCGGGACAGCTCCTACAATGAGCAGTTCTTC
v_gene: TRBV4-3; j_gene: TRBJ1-5; abundance: NA; d_gene: TRBD1; CDR3aa: CASSQDTGGNQPQHF; CDR3nt: TGCGCCAGCAGCCAAGACACAGGGGGTAATCAGCCCCAGCATTTT
v_gene: TRBV10-3; j_gene: TRBJ1-6; abundance: few; d_gene: NA; CDR3aa: CAISEWGNSPLHF; CDR3nt: TGTGCCATCAGTGAGTGGGGGAATTCACCCCTCCACTTT
v_gene: TRBV19; j_gene: TRBJ2-2; abundance: NA; d_gene: NA; CDR3aa: CASNGAPGTGELFF; CDR3nt: TGTGCCAGTAACGGCGCGCCGGGCACCGGGGAGCTGTTTTTT
v_gene: TRBV7-2; j_gene: TRBJ2-7; abundance: NA; d_gene: NA; CDR3aa: CASSLVMGGVYEQYF; CDR3nt: TGTGCCAGCAGCTTAGTGATGGGGGGCGTCTACGAGCAGTACTTC
v_gene: TRBV6-1; j_gene: TRBJ2-3; abundance: NA; d_gene: NA; CDR3aa: CASSEISGSNTDTQYF; CDR3nt: TGTGCCAGCAGTGAAATAAGCGGTTCTAACACAGATACGCAGTATTTT
v_gene: TRBV6-5; j_gene: TRBJ1-1; abundance: few; d_gene: NA; CDR3aa: CASSYSEWNTEAFF; CDR3nt: TGTGCCAGCAGTTACTCAGAATGGAACACTGAAGCTTTCTTT
v_gene: TRBV9; j_gene: TRBJ1-1; abundance: once; d_gene: NA; CDR3aa: CASSVVGGATEAFF; CDR3nt: TGTGCCAGCAGCGTAGTAGGGGGAGCGACTGAAGCTTTCTTT
v_gene: TRBV15; j_gene: TRBJ2-2; abundance: NA; d_gene: TRBD2; CDR3aa: CATSRGGLAGINTGELFF; CDR3nt: TGTGCCACCAGCAGAGGAGGACTAGCGGGCATAAACACCGGGGAGCTGTTTTTT
v_gene: TRBV20-1; j_gene: TRBJ2-7; abundance: NA; d_gene: TRBD2; CDR3aa: CSAKRTGTSGTYEQYF; CDR3nt: TGCAGTGCTAAACGTACCGGGACTAGCGGAACCTACGAGCAGTACTTC
v_gene: TRBV6-1; j_gene: TRBJ1-1; abundance: NA; d_gene: NA; CDR3aa: CASSHPFWTMNTEAFF; CDR3nt: TGTGCCAGCAGTCACCCCTTTTGGACGATGAACACTGAAGCTTTCTTT
v_gene: TRBV19; j_gene: TRBJ1-5; abundance: few; d_gene: NA; CDR3aa: CASRVGINQPQHF; CDR3nt: TGTGCCAGTAGGGTAGGGATCAACCAGCCCCAGCATTTT
v_gene: TRBV5-8; j_gene: TRBJ1-1; abundance: few; d_gene: NA; CDR3aa: CASSRAGVGNTEAFF; CDR3nt: TGTGCCAGCAGCCGCGCCGGGGTGGGGAACACTGAAGCTTTCTTT
v_gene: TRBV15; j_gene: TRBJ1-1; abundance: few; d_gene: NA; CDR3aa: CATLGDLNTEAFF; CDR3nt: TGTGCCACATTGGGGGACTTGAACACTGAAGCTTTCTTT
v_gene: TRBV20-1; j_gene: TRBJ1-5; abundance: NA; d_gene: TRBD1; CDR3aa: CGAWTGDSNQPQHF; CDR3nt: TGCGGTGCTTGGACAGGGGATAGCAATCAGCCCCAGCATTTT
v_gene: TRBV25-1; j_gene: TRBJ1-5; abundance: NA; d_gene: NA; CDR3aa: CASGIGHGNQPQHF; CDR3nt: TGTGCCAGCGGGATTGGACACGGTAATCAGCCCCAGCATTTT
v_gene: TRBV30; j_gene: TRBJ1-1; abundance: NA; d_gene: NA; CDR3aa: CAWSVGGQAAFF; CDR3nt: TGTGCCTGGAGTGTGGGGGGGCAAGCGGCTTTCTTT
v_gene: TRBV7-6; j_gene: TRBJ2-7; abundance: NA; d_gene: TRBD2; CDR3aa: CASSPRTSGAYEQYF; CDR3nt: TGTGCCAGCAGCCCACGGACTAGCGGAGCCTACGAGCAGTACTTC
v_gene: TRBV28; j_gene: TRBJ1-2; abundance: NA; d_gene: NA; CDR3aa: CASSSPPPFNYGYTF; CDR3nt: TGTGCCAGCAGTTCACCCCCGCCCTTTAACTATGGCTACACCTTC
v_gene: TRBV6-6; j_gene: TRBJ2-5; abundance: NA; d_gene: TRBD2; CDR3aa: CASSYSQRGGVPGETQYF; CDR3nt: TGTGCCAGCAGTTACTCTCAGCGGGGGGGGGTTCCCGGAGAGACCCAGTACTTC
v_gene: TRBV24-1; j_gene: TRBJ2-5; abundance: NA; d_gene: TRBD2; CDR3aa: CATSDTRGGQETQYF; CDR3nt: TGTGCCACCAGTGATACCCGGGGGGGGCAAGAGACCCAGTACTTC
v_gene: TRBV18; j_gene: TRBJ2-5; abundance: NA; d_gene: NA; CDR3aa: CASSPPGGGQETQYF; CDR3nt: TGTGCCAGCTCACCTCCTGGAGGGGGGCAAGAGACCCAGTACTTC
v_gene: TRBV6-2/TRBV6-3; j_gene: TRBJ1-5; abundance: NA; d_gene: NA; CDR3aa: CASSSGSYNQPQHF; CDR3nt: TGTGCCAGCAGTTCAGGGTCGTACAATCAGCCCCAGCATTTT
v_gene: TRBV28; j_gene: TRBJ1-5; abundance: NA; d_gene: NA; CDR3aa: CASSFEGSGRQPQHF; CDR3nt: TGTGCCAGCAGTTTCGAAGGGTCCGGGCGTCAGCCCCAGCATTTT
v_gene: TRBV20-1; j_gene: TRBJ1-1; abundance: NA; d_gene: NA; CDR3aa: CSARDPRGTEAFF; CDR3nt: TGCAGTGCTAGGGACCCAAGGGGGACTGAAGCTTTCTTT
v_gene: TRBV5-1; j_gene: TRBJ2-1; abundance: large; d_gene: TRBD2; CDR3aa: CASSLTGGMSYNEQFF; CDR3nt: TGCGCCAGCAGCCTTACGGGGGGGATGTCCTACAATGAGCAGTTCTTC
v_gene: TRBV6-1; j_gene: TRBJ2-5; abundance: NA; d_gene: TRBD2; CDR3aa: CASSPGLAGVGKAETQYF; CDR3nt: TGTGCCAGCAGCCCCGGACTAGCGGGAGTGGGCAAGGCCGAGACCCAGTACTTC
v_gene: TRBV7-9; j_gene: TRBJ2-1; abundance: NA; d_gene: TRBD2; CDR3aa: CASRSGLHNEQFF; CDR3nt: TGTGCCAGCAGATCGGGACTACACAATGAGCAGTTCTTC
v_gene: TRBV29-1; j_gene: TRBJ2-2; abundance: NA; d_gene: TRBD2; CDR3aa: CSVAEREAVRELFF; CDR3nt: TGCAGCGTTGCTGAGCGGGAGGCCGTTCGGGAGCTGTTTTTT
v_gene: TRBV7-2; j_gene: TRBJ2-1; abundance: NA; d_gene: TRBD2; CDR3aa: CASRTSSGSRNEQFF; CDR3nt: TGTGCCAGCAGAACCTCTAGCGGGAGTCGCAATGAGCAGTTCTTC
v_gene: TRBV7-8; j_gene: TRBJ1-2; abundance: NA; d_gene: NA; CDR3aa: CASSPPAAGSTF; CDR3nt: TGTGCCAGCAGCCCCCCGGCAGCCGGCTCCACCTTC
v_gene: TRBV7-9; j_gene: TRBJ1-5; abundance: few; d_gene: NA; CDR3aa: CASSPDGWQPQHF; CDR3nt: TGTGCCAGCAGCCCCGACGGGTGGCAGCCCCAGCATTTT
v_gene: TRBV30; j_gene: TRBJ1-5; abundance: NA; d_gene: NA; CDR3aa: CAWSKVGESQPQHF; CDR3nt: TGTGCCTGGAGTAAGGTGGGGGAATCTCAGCCCCAGCATTTT
v_gene: TRBV20-1; j_gene: TRBJ2-3; abundance: NA; d_gene: TRBD2; CDR3aa: CSAMTSGKADTQYF; CDR3nt: TGCAGTGCTATGACTAGCGGGAAGGCGGATACGCAGTATTTT
v_gene: TRBV20-1; j_gene: TRBJ2-1; abundance: NA; d_gene: TRBD2; CDR3aa: CSAWPSGSQDLGNEQFF; CDR3nt: TGCAGTGCTTGGCCTAGCGGGAGTCAGGACTTAGGCAATGAGCAGTTCTTC
v_gene: TRBV7-2; j_gene: TRBJ1-1; abundance: few; d_gene: NA; CDR3aa: CASSLGQVNTEAFF; CDR3nt: TGTGCCAGCAGCTTAGGACAGGTAAACACTGAAGCTTTCTTT
v_gene: TRBV6-5; j_gene: TRBJ1-2; abundance: NA; d_gene: NA; CDR3aa: CASSYSNRGKGRWGYGYTF; CDR3nt: TGTGCCAGCAGTTACTCGAACCGAGGAAAGGGGAGGTGGGGCTATGGCTACACCTTC